The 5 T cell receptor beta chains presented below share a single source sample, sequenced in a study of T cells in narcolepsy. Assay: immunoSEQ multiplex PCR; the TCRdb copy retains only in-frame clones and omits some. The profile shows about 33,000 clones, less than 85% of them singletons. Sequenced: CD45RA- memory CD4+ T cells from PBMCs. These receptors were obtained from a human donor with narcolepsy.

The chain recombines TRBV19 with TRBJ2-5; 8 bases match TRBD1. Germline CDR1 reads LNHDA; CDR2 reads SQIVND (reference sequence). V lost 8 bases, J lost 2 bases, and 7 bases stayed unmatched. This CDR3 spans 14 amino acids. CDR3 sequence reads: CASGGTGGQETQYF. In nucleotides, the CDR3 is TGTGCCAGTGGCGGGACAGGTGGTCAAGAGACCCAGTACTTC.

V gene TRBV5-1 combines with J gene TRBJ1-1; TRBD1 is a possible D gene (6 bases). CDR3 length: 17 amino acids. V lost 2 bases and J 1 base, leaving 18 bases between the germline ends. CDR1 is SGHRS and CDR2 is YFSETQ in the germline V gene. The CDR3 spells CASSFETGIPPNTEAFF. As DNA, the CDR3 is TGCGCCAGCAGCTTTGAAACAGGGATCCCGCCGAACACTGAAGCTTTCTTT.

The V call is TRBV30, the J call TRBJ2-1, with D perhaps matching TRBD2 (6 bases). This CDR3 has 14 amino acids. V shed 7 bases and J shed 0 bases, with 13 bases lying between them. Germline loops: CDR1 GTSNPN, CDR2 SVGIG (reference sequence). The CDR3 loop is CASADYPSYNEQFF. The CDR3, as DNA: TGTGCCTCAGCGGACTATCCCTCCTACAATGAGCAGTTCTTC.

Concerning this clone itself: An end of the junction does not agree with germline; a read error may underlie this. The CDR3 here is CASTQSGELQETQYF. CDR3 in DNA: TGTGCCAGCACCCAAAGCGGGGAGCTGCAAGAGACCCAGTACTTC. The genes are TRBV4-2 and TRBJ2-5; 7 bases map to TRBD2. The germline CDR1 and CDR2 sequences are LGHNA and YNFKEQ. CDR3 length equals 15 residues.

This chain joins TRBV30 and TRBJ2-7; the D gene is possibly TRBD1 (5 bases). V shed 4 bases and J shed 4 bases, with 11 bases lying between them. The CDR3 sequence is 12 residues long. CDR1 and CDR2 from the germline V gene are GTSNPN and SVGIG (reference sequence). In DNA form, the CDR3 reads TGTGCCTGGACTTCCGGACAATACGAGCAGTACTTC. This translates into CAWTSGQYEQYF.